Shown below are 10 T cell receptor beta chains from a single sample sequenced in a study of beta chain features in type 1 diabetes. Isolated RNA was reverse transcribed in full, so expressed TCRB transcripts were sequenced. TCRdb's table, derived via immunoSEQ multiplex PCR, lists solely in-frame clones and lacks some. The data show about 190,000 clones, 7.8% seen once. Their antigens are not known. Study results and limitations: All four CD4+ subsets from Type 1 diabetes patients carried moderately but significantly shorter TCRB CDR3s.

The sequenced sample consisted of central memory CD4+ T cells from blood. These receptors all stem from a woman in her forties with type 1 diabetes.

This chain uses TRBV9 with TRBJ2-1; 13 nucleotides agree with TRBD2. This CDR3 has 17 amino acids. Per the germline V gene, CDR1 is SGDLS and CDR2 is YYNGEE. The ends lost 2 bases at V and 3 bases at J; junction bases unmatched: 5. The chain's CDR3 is CASSVGTSGIGYNEQFF. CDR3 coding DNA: TGTGCCAGCAGCGTTGGGACTAGCGGGATTGGCTACAATGAGCAGTTCTTC.

The CDR3 spells CASSNRAGGNQPQHF. In nucleotides, the CDR3 is TGTGCCAGTAGTAACAGGGCAGGGGGCAATCAGCCCCAGCATTTT. V usage is TRBV19 and J usage is TRBJ1-5, with a possible D match to TRBD1 (6 bases). Germline V gene lookup returns CDR1 LNHDA and CDR2 SQIVND (reference sequence). Between the trimmed V and J ends, which lost 4 bases and 2 bases, there was a span of 12 bases. The CDR3 length is 15 residues.

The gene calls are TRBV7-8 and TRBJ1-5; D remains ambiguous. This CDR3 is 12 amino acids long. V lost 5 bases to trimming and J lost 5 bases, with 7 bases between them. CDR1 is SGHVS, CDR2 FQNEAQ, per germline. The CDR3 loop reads CASSRGDQPQHF. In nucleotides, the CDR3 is TGTGCCAGCAGCCGGGGAGATCAGCCCCAGCATTTT.

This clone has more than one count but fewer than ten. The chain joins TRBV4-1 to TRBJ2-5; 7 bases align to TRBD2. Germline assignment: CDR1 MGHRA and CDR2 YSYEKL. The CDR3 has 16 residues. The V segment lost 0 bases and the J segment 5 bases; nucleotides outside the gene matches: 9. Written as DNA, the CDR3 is TGCGCCAGCAGCCAAGATCGGGGGGTAGGGGAGGAGACCCAGTACTTC. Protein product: CASSQDRGVGEETQYF.

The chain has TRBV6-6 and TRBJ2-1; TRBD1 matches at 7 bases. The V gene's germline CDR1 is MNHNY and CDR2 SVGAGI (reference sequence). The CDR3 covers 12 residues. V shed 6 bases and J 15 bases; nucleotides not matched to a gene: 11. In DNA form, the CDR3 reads TGTGCCAGCAGCTCGCGACAGGGTGAACCGTTCTTC. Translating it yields CASSSRQGEPFF.

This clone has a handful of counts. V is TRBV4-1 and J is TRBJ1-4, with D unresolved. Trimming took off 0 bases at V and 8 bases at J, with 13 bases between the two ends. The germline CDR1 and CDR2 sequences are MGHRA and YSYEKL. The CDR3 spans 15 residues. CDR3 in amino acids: CASSQDGQRGEKLFF. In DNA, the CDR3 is TGCGCCAGCAGCCAAGATGGCCAAAGAGGAGAAAAACTGTTTTTT.

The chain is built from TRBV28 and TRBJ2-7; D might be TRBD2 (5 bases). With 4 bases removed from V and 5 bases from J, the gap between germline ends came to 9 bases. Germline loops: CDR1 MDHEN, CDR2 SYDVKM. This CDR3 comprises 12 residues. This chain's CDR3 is CASSSGVDEQYF. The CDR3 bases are TGTGCCAGCAGTTCCGGGGTTGACGAGCAGTACTTC.

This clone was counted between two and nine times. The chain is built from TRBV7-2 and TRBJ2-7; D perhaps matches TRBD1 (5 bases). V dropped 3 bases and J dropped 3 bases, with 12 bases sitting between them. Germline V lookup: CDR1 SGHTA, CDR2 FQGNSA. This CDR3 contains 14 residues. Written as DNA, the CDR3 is TGTGCCAGCAGCTTGGGGCAGGGTATCTACGAGCAGTACTTC. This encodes CASSLGQGIYEQYF.

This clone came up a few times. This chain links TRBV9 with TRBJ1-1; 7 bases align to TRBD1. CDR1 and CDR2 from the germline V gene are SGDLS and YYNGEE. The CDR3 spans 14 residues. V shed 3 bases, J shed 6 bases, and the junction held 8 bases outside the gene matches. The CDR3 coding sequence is TGTGCCAGCAGCGGGGCCGGGACAGCATCTGAAGCTTTCTTT. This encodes CASSGAGTASEAFF.

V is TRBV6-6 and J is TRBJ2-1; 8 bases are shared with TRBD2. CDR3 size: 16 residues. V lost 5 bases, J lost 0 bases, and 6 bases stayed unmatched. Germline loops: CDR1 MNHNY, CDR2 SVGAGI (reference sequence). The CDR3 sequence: CASSPSGGSSYNEQFF. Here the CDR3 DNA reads TGTGCCAGCAGTCCCAGCGGGGGCAGCTCCTACAATGAGCAGTTCTTC.